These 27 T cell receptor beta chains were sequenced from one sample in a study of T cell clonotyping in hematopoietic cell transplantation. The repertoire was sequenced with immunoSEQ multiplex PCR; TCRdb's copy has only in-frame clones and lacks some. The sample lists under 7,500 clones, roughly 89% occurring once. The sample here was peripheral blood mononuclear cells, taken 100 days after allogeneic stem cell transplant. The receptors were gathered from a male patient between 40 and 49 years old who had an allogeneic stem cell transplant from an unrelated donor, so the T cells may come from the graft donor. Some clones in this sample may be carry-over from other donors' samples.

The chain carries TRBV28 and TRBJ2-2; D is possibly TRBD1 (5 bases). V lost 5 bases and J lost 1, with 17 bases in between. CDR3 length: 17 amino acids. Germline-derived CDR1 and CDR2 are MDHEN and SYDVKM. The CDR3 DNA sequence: TGTGCCAGCAGTACATCCCCTTGGACAAAGAACACCGGGGAGCTGTTTTTT. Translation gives CASSTSPWTKNTGELFF.

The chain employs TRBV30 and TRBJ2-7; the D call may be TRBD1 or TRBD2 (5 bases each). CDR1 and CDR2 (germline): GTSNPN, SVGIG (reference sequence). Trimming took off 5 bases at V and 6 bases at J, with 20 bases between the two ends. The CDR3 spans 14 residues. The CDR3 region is CAWARDGRRSEQYF. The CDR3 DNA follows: TGTGCCTGGGCCCGGGACGGAAGAAGGAGCGAGCAGTACTTC.

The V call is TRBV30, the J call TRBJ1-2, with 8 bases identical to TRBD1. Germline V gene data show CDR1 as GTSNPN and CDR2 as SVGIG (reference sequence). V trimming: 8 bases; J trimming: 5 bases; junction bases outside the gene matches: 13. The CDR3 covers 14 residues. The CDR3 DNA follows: TGTGCCAGGGAAGACCAGGGGGCCTGGTATGGCTACACCTTC. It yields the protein CAREDQGAWYGYTF.

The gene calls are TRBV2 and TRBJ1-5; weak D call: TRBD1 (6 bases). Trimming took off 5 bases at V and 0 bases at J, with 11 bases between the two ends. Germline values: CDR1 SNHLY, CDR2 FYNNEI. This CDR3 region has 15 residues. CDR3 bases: TGTGCCAGCAGTCTACAGGGATATAGCAATCAGCCCCAGCATTTT. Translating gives CASSLQGYSNQPQHF.

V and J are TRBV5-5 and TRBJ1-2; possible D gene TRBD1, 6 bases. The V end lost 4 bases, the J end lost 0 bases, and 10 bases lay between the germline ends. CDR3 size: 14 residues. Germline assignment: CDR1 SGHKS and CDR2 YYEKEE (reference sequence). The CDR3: CASSLTGSNYGYTF. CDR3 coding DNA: TGTGCCAGCAGCCTCACAGGGTCTAACTATGGCTACACCTTC.

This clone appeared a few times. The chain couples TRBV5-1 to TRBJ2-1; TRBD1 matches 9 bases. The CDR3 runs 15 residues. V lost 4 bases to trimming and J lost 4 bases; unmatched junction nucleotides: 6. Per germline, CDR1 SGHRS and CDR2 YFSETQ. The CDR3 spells CASSPGQGIYNEQFF. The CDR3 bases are TGCGCCAGCAGCCCCGGACAGGGGATTTACAATGAGCAGTTCTTC.

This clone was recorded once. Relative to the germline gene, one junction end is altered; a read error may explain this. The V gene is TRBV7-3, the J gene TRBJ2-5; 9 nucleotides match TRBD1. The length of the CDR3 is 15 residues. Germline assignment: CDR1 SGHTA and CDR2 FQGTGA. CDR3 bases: TGTGCCAGCAGCGTAACAACAGGGGGCTGGGAGACCCAGTACTTC. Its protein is CASSVTTGGWETQYF.

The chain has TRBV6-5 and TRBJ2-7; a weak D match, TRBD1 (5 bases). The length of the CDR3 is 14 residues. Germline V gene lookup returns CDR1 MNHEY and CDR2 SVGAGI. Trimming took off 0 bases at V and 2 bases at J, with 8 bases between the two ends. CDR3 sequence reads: CASSYSAGTYEQYF. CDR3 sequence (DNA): TGTGCCAGCAGTTACTCTGCAGGGACCTACGAGCAGTACTTC.

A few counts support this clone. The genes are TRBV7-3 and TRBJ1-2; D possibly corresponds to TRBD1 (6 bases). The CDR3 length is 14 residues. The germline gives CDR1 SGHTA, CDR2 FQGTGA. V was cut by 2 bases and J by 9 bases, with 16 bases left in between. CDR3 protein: CASSLGDRRESYTF. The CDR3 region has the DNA TGTGCCAGCAGCTTAGGAGACAGGAGAGAAAGCTACACCTTC.

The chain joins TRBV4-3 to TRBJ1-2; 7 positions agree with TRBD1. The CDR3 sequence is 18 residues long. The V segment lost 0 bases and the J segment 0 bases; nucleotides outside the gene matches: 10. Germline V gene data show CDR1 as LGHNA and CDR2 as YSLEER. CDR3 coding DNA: TGCGCCAGCAGCCAAGAATCCCCCGTGACAGGGTCTAACTATGGCTACACCTTC. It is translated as CASSQESPVTGSNYGYTF.

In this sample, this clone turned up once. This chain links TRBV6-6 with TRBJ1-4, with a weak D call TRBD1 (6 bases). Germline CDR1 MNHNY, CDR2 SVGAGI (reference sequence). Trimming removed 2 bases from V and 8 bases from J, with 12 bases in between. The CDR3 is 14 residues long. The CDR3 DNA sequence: TGTGCCAGCAGTTACCCGGGGGCGGAGGAAAAACTGTTTTTT. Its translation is CASSYPGAEEKLFF.

CDR3 residues: CASRSGDHYEQYF. The CDR3 DNA reads as TGTGCCAGCAGGAGTGGCGACCACTACGAGCAGTACTTC. This chain joins TRBV27 and TRBJ2-7; no clear D. With 6 bases removed from V and 3 bases from J, the gap between germline ends came to 12 bases. Germline CDR1 MNHEY, CDR2 SMNVEV (reference sequence). This CDR3 comprises 13 residues.

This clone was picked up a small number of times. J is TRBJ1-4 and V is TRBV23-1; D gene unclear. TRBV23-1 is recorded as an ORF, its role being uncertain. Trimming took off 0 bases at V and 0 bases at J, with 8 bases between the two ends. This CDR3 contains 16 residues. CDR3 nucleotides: TGCGCCAGCAGTCAATCGCGGTGGGCAACTAATGAAAAACTGTTTTTT. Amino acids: CASSQSRWATNEKLFF.

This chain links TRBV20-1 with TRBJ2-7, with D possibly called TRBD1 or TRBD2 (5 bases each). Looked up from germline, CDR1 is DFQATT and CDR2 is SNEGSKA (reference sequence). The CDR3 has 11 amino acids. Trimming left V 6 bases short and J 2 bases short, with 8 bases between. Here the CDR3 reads CSARGAYEQYF. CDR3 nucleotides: TGCAGTGCGAGGGGAGCCTACGAGCAGTACTTC.

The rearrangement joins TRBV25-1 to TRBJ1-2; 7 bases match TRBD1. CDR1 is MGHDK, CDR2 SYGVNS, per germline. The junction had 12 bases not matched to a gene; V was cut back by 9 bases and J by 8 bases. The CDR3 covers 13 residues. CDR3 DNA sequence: TGTGCCAGTACCCACGGCAGGGGGTACGGCTACACCTTC. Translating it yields CASTHGRGYGYTF.

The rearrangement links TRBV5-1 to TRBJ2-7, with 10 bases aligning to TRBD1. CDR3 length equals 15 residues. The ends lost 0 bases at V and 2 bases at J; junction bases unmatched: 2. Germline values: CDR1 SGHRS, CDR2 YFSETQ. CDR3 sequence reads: CASSLGDRGAYEQYF. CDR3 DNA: TGCGCCAGCAGCTTGGGGGACAGGGGAGCCTACGAGCAGTACTTC.

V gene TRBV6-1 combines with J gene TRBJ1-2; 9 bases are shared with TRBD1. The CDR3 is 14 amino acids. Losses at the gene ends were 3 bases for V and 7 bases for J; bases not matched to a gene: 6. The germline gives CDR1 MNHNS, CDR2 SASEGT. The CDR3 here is CASSEDRGLGGYTF. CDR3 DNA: TGTGCCAGCAGTGAGGACAGGGGATTGGGTGGCTACACCTTC.

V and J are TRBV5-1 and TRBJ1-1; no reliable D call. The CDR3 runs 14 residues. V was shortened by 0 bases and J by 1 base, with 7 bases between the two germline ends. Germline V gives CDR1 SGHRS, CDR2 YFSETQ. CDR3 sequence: CASSLDPANTEAFF. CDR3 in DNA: TGCGCCAGCAGCTTGGACCCGGCGAACACTGAAGCTTTCTTT.

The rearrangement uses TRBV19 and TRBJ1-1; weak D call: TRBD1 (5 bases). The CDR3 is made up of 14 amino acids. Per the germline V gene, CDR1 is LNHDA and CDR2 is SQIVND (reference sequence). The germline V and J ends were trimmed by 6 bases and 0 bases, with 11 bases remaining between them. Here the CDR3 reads CASSPDRMNTEAFF. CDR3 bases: TGTGCCAGTAGCCCTGACAGAATGAACACTGAAGCTTTCTTT.

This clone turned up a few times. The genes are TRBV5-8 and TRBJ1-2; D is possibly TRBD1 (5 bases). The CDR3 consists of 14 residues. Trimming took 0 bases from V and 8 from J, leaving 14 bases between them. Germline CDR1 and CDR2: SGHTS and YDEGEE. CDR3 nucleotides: TGTGCCAGCAGCTTGGGGGGCCTGAGGGTCGGCTACACCTTC. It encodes CASSLGGLRVGYTF. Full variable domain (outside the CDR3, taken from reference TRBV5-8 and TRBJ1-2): EAGVTQSPTHLIKTRGQQATLRCSPISGHTSVYWYQQALGLGLQFLLWYDEGEERNRGNFPPRFSGRQFPNYSSELNVNALELEDSALYLCASSLGGLRVGYTFGSGTRLTVV.

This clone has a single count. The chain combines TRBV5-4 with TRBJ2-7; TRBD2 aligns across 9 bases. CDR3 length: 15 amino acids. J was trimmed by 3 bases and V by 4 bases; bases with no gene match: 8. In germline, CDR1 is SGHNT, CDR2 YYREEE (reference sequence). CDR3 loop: CASSLLSGGFYEQYF. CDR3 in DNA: TGTGCCAGCAGCCTGCTCAGCGGGGGGTTCTACGAGCAGTACTTC.

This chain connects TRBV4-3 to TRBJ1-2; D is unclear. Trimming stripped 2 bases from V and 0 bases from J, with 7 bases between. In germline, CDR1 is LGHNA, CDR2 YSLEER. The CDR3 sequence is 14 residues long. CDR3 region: CASSQHPSNYGYTF. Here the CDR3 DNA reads TGCGCCAGCAGCCAACATCCTTCTAACTATGGCTACACCTTC.

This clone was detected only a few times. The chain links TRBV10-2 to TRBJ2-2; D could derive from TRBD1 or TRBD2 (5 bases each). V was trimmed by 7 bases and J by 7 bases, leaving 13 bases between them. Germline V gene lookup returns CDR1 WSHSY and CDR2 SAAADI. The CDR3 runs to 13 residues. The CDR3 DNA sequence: TGCGCCAGCAAAGTGGGGGACGGCGGGGAGCTGTTTTTT. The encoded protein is CASKVGDGGELFF.

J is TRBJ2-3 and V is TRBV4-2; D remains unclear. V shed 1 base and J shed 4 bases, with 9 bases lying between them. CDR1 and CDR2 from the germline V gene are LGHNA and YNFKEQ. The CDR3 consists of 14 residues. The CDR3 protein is CASSQGGYSDTQYF. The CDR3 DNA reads TGTGCCAGCAGCCAAGGCGGTTACTCAGATACGCAGTATTTT.

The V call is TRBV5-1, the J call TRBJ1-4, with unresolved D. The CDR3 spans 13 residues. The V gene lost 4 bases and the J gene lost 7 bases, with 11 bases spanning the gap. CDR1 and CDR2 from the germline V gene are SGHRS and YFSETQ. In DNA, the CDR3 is TGCGCCAGCAGCCCCCGAATAGGTGAAAAACTGTTTTTT. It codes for CASSPRIGEKLFF.

The CDR3 sequence: CASSYSNGDTQYF. CDR3 sequence (DNA): TGTGCCAGCAGTTACTCGAATGGAGATACGCAGTATTTT. The rearrangement joins TRBV6-5 to TRBJ2-3; D remains unclear. Trimming took off 0 bases at V and 5 bases at J, with 6 bases between the two ends. Germline V gene data show CDR1 as MNHEY and CDR2 as SVGAGI. The CDR3 sequence is 13 residues long.

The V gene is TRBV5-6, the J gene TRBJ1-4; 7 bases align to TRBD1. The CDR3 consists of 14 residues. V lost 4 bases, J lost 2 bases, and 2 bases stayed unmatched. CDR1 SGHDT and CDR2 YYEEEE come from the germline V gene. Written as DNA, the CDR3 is TGTGCCAGCAGCCCACAGGGGACTAATGAAAAACTGTTTTTT. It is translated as CASSPQGTNEKLFF.